These T cell receptor beta chains were read from a single sample in a study of cytomegalovirus exposure and HLA in healthy donors. Sequencing was performed with immunoSEQ multiplex PCR; in TCRdb, only in-frame clones are kept and a portion is missing. The repertoire shows approximately 150,000 clones; the top ten hold around 0.96%. The specimen was PBMCs. The receptors stem from a male donor in good health and CMV-seronegative. The CDR3 runs from the conserved cysteine through the conserved F or W.

J: TRBJ2-7; length: 13; V: TRBV25-1; CDR3: CASGGQGAHEQYF
J: TRBJ2-7; length: 15; V: TRBV7-2; CDR3: CASSLAQGAAYEQYF
J: TRBJ2-7; length: 16; V: TRBV4-1; CDR3: CASSQDPMFIGGEQYF
J: TRBJ1-4; length: 14; V: TRBV6-5; CDR3: CASSYLQGGEKLFF
J: TRBJ2-2; length: 14; V: TRBV5-1; CDR3: CASRRQGSTGELFF
J: TRBJ1-5; length: 15; V: TRBV5-6; CDR3: CASSSGLHSNQPQHF
J: TRBJ2-7; length: 14; V: TRBV7-9; CDR3: CASSLDTSSYEQYF
J: TRBJ1-5; length: 15; V: TRBV5-6; CDR3: CASSLGTTGATPQHF
J: TRBJ2-1; length: 13; V: TRBV10-3; CDR3: CAIRPLAGNEQFF
J: TRBJ1-1; length: 15; V: TRBV5-1; CDR3: CASSLLWGVGTEAFF
J: TRBJ2-1; length: 14; V: TRBV30; CDR3: CAWSHEPGGNEQFF
J: TRBJ2-1; length: 14; V: TRBV7-9; CDR3: CASNSLAGVNEQFF
J: TRBJ1-2; length: 13; V: TRBV5-8; CDR3: CASSLGTRGGYTF
J: TRBJ2-7; length: 13; V: TRBV18; CDR3: CASSQKTGNEQYF
J: .; length: 13; V: TRBV6-5; CDR3: CASSYSTSYEQYF
J: TRBJ1-1; length: 14; V: TRBV5-1; CDR3: CASSRGNPPTEAFF
J: TRBJ1-1; length: 14; V: TRBV28; CDR3: CASSLTGPNTEAFF
J: TRBJ1-1; length: 13; V: TRBV11-2; CDR3: CASSSRVNTEAFF
J: TRBJ1-1; length: 15; V: TRBV2; CDR3: CASSAYDTGATEAFF
J: TRBJ2-7; length: 12; V: TRBV15; CDR3: CATSRAPGEQYF
J: TRBJ1-1; length: 14; V: TRBV10-3; CDR3: CAISEIGAGTEAFF
J: TRBJ2-7; length: 14; V: TRBV18; CDR3: CASSPTGQGHEQYF
J: TRBJ1-4; length: 15; V: TRBV4-3; CDR3: CASSQVAATNEKLFF
J: TRBJ2-7; length: 14; V: TRBV6-6; CDR3: CASSTTGPPYEQYF
J: TRBJ1-2; length: 14; V: TRBV7-8; CDR3: CASSLGHINYGYTF
J: TRBJ2-1; length: 16; V: TRBV7-7; CDR3: CASSLGELAGVGEQFF
J: TRBJ2-7; length: 15; V: TRBV4-1; CDR3: CASSLAPPGAYEQYF